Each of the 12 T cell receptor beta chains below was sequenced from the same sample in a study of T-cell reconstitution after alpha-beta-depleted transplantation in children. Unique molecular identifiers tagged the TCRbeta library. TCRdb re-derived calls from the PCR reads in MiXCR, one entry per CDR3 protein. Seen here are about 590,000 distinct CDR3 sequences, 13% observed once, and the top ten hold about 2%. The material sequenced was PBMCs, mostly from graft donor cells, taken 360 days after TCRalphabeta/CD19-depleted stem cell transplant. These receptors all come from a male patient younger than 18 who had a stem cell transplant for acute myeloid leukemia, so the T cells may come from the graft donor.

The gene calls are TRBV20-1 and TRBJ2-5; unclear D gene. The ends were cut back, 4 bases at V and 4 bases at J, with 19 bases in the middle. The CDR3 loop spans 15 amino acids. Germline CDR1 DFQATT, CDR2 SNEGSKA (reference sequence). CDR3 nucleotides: TGCAGTGCTACGCAGGCAGCGCACCCGAGAGAGACCCAGTACTTC. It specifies CSATQAAHPRETQYF.

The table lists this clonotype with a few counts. The chain's CDR3 is CASSYTVRYEQYF. CDR3 coding DNA: TGTGCCAGCAGTTATACGGTCCGGTACGAGCAGTACTTC. The chain links TRBV28 to TRBJ2-7; D gene uncertain. Germline V lookup: CDR1 MDHEN, CDR2 SYDVKM. The CDR3 runs to 13 residues. V dropped 4 bases and J dropped 4 bases, with 11 bases sitting between them.

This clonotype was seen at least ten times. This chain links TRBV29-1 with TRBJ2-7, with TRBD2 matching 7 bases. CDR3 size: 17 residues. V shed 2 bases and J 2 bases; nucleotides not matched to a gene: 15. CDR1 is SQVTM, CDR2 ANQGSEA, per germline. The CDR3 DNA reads TGCAGCGTTGAAACGGATGGAGGGCGGGAGTGGACCTACGAGCAGTACTTC. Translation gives CSVETDGGREWTYEQYF.

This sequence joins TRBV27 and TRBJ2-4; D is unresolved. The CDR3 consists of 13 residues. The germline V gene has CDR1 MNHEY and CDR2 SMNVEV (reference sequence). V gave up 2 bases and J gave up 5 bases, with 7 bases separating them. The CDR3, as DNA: TGTGCCAGCAGTTTAATAGGGCAAAACATTCAGTACTTC. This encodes CASSLIGQNIQYF.

This chain's CDR3 is CSVESGSPDEQFF. CDR3 sequence (DNA): TGCAGCGTTGAGAGCGGGAGTCCGGATGAGCAGTTCTTC. The rearrangement links TRBV29-1 to TRBJ2-1, with 8 bases that match TRBD2. The CDR3 loop spans 13 amino acids. Germline V lookup: CDR1 SQVTM, CDR2 ANQGSEA. Trimming at V came to 3 bases and at J to 8 bases, leaving 6 bases not matched to a gene.

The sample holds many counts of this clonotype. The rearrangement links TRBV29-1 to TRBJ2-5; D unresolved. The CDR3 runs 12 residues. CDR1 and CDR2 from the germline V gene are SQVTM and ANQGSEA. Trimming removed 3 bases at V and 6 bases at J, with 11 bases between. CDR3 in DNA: TGCAGCGTTGATCCAGGTCCGAAGACCCAGTACTTC. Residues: CSVDPGPKTQYF.

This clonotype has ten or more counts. The CDR3, as DNA: TGTGCCAGCAGTTTTGGCCAGAGCTCCTACAATGAGCAGTTCTTC. This sequence encodes CASSFGQSSYNEQFF. The chain links TRBV27 to TRBJ2-1, with D unclear. The CDR3 totals 15 residues. The V end was cut by 3 bases, the J end by 0 bases, with 9 bases between. Germline assignment: CDR1 MNHEY and CDR2 SMNVEV (reference sequence).

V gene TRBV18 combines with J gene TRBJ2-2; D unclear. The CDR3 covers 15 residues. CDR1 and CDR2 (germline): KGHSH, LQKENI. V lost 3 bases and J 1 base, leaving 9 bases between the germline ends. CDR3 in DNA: TGTGCCAGCTCACCGCAGACCGGGAACACCGGGGAGCTGTTTTTT. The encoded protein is CASSPQTGNTGELFF.

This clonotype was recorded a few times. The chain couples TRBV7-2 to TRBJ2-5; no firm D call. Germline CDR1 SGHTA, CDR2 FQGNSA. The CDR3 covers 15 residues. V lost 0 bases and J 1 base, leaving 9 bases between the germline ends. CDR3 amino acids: CASSLATEAQETQYF. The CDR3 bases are TGTGCCAGCAGCTTAGCGACGGAAGCCCAAGAGACCCAGTACTTC.

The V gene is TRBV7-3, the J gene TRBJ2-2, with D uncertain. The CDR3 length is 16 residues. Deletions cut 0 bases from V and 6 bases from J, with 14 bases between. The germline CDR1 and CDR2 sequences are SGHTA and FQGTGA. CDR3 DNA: TGTGCCAGCAGCTTAACGTTTAAGGCAGAACCCGGGGAGCTGTTTTTT. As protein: CASSLTFKAEPGELFF. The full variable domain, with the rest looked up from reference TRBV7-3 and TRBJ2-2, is GAGVSQTPSNKVTEKGKYVELRCDPISGHTALYWYRQSLGQGPEFLIYFQGTGAADDSGLPNDRFFAVRPEGSVSTLKIQRTERGDSAVYLCASSLTFKAEPGELFFGEGSRLTVL.

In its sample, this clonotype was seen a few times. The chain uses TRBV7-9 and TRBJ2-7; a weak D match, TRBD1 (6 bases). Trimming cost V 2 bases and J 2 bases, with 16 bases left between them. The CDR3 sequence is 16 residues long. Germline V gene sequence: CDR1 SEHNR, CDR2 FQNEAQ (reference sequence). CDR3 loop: CASSLINGQGTYEQYF. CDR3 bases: TGTGCCAGCAGCTTAATAAATGGCCAGGGGACCTACGAGCAGTACTTC.

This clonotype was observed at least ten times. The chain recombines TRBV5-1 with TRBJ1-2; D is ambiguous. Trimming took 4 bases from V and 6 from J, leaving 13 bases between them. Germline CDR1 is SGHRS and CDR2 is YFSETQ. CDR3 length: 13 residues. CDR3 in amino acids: CASSPAPSNGYTF. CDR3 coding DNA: TGCGCCAGCAGCCCTGCCCCCAGTAATGGCTACACCTTC.